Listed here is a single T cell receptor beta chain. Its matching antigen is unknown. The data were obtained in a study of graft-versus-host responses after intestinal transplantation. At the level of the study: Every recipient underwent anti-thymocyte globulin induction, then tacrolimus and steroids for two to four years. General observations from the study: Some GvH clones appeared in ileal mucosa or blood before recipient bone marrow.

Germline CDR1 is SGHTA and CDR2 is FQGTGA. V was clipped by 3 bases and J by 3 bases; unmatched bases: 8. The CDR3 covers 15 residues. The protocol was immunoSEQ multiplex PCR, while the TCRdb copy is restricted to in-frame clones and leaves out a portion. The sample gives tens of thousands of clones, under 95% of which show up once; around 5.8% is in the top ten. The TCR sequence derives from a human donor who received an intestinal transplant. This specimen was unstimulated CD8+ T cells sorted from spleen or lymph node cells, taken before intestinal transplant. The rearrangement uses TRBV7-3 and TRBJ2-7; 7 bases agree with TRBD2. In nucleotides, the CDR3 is TGTGCCAGCAGCTTGGTATCTGGCGGGAGCTACGAGCAGTACTTC. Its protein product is CASSLVSGGSYEQYF.